Sequencing of this T cell receptor (beta chain) was carried out in a study of shared clonotypes between healthy human individuals. General study points: Investigators collected only blood, and repertoires in tissues likely differ. What limited the represented genetic and exposure-history diversity was the small number of donors.

Ten immunoSEQ deep assay plates were used to sequence the DNA of unsorted PBMCs. TCRdb keeps only in-frame clones here, not all; method: immunoSEQ multiplex PCR. This sample has 450,000 to 500,000 clones; 70% to 80% occur once, and the top ten carry around 13%. This clone was observed once. Antigen specificity is unknown. V lost 4 bases and J lost 1; bases outside the gene matches: 3. CDR1 is LGHNA and CDR2 is YSLEER in the germline V gene. CDR3 size: 14 residues. Sequenced material: PBMCs. This sequence was found in a woman aged 40 to 49 in good health. Some clones in this sample may be carry-over from other donors' samples. V gene TRBV4-3 combines with J gene TRBJ2-7; 8 bases are a match to TRBD2. This chain's CDR3 is CASSPGLGSYEQYF. CDR3 coding DNA: TGCGCCAGCAGCCCGGGACTAGGATCCTACGAGCAGTACTTC.